Listed here are 7 T cell receptor beta chains from one sample, sequenced in a study of T cell changes during pregnancy in multiple sclerosis. Assay: immunoSEQ multiplex PCR; the TCRdb copy retains only in-frame clones and omits some. The table shows 75,000 to 100,000 clones, with under 95% occurring only once. Sequenced material: peripheral blood, taken after pregnancy. These receptors were taken from a female donor in good health, enrolled as a control in a pregnancy study.

The chain couples TRBV23-1 to TRBJ2-3; D is perhaps TRBD1 (6 bases). TRBV23-1 is annotated as an ORF whose role is uncertain. V lost 7 bases to trimming and J lost 2 bases, with 16 bases between them. This CDR3 comprises 15 residues. The CDR3 DNA sequence: TGCGCCAGCAAGAGGCAGGGGTTTGCCACAGATACGCAGTATTTT. This gives the protein CASKRQGFATDTQYF.

This clone was counted once. The CDR3 DNA is TGCAGCGTTCGCCGGGACAGGGCCTACAATGAGCAGTTCTTC. It specifies CSVRRDRAYNEQFF. The V gene is TRBV29-1, the J gene TRBJ2-1; 9 bases fit TRBD1. After removal of 5 bases from V and 2 bases from J, the junction contained 4 bases not matched to a gene. This CDR3 comprises 14 residues. The germline gives CDR1 SQVTM, CDR2 ANQGSEA.

This chain links TRBV7-3 with TRBJ2-5, with D possibly TRBD1 on 5 matching bases. The CDR3 consists of 14 residues. The V end was cut by 5 bases, the J end by 5 bases, with 15 bases between. CDR1 and CDR2 (germline): SGHTA, FQGTGA. CDR3 in amino acids: CASSIDRHAETQYF. The CDR3 nucleotides read TGTGCCAGCAGCATTGACAGACATGCGGAGACCCAGTACTTC. Full variable domain (remainder filled in from reference TRBV7-3 and TRBJ2-5): GAGVSQTPSNKVTEKGKYVELRCDPISGHTALYWYRQSLGQGPEFLIYFQGTGAADDSGLPNDRFFAVRPEGSVSTLKIQRTERGDSAVYLCASSIDRHAETQYFGPGTRLLVL.

This rearrangement joins TRBV7-6 to TRBJ1-6; D gene uncertain. CDR3 size: 14 residues. With 0 bases removed from V and 9 bases from J, the gap between germline ends came to 9 bases. Germline CDR1 SGHVS, CDR2 FNYEAQ. CDR3 DNA: TGTGCCAGCAGCTTAGCCTCGGCGGGTTCACCCCTCCACTTT. The encoded protein is CASSLASAGSPLHF.

The genes are TRBV30 and TRBJ1-3; D perhaps matches TRBD1 (6 bases). CDR1 and CDR2 (germline): GTSNPN, SVGIG (reference sequence). The V end lost 5 bases, the J end lost 4 bases, and 12 bases lay between the germline ends. CDR3 length equals 13 residues. The CDR3 region has the DNA TGTGCCTGGGGACAGACGGGGGGAAACACCATATATTTT. Its protein is CAWGQTGGNTIYF.

The chain has TRBV16 and TRBJ2-7; 7 nucleotides agree with TRBD1. Germline assignment: CDR1 KGHSY and CDR2 FQNENV. V was clipped by 3 bases and J by 0 bases; unmatched bases: 8. The length of the CDR3 is 16 residues. This chain's CDR3 is CASSQQVGGNSYEQYF. CDR3 in DNA: TGTGCCAGCAGCCAGCAGGTAGGGGGCAACTCCTACGAGCAGTACTTC.

CDR3 loop: CASSLGSGGPYEQYF. The CDR3 DNA follows: TGTGCCAGCAGCTTGGGGAGCGGGGGCCCGTACGAGCAGTACTTC. The chain joins TRBV5-6 to TRBJ2-7; TRBD2 aligns across 8 bases. The trim removed 0 bases at V and 4 bases at J, leaving 6 bases unmatched. The V gene's germline CDR1 is SGHDT and CDR2 YYEEEE. The CDR3 consists of 15 residues.